The following is a T cell receptor (beta chain) sequence with its context. Its specificity is not known. The protocol was immunoSEQ multiplex PCR, while the TCRdb copy is restricted to in-frame clones and leaves out a portion. The sample consists of about 22,000 clones, around 81% of them appearing once. The sample belongs to a study of graft-versus-host responses after intestinal transplantation. Once graft tissue had been processed, intraepithelial and lamina propria lymphocytes were released. The ends lost 2 bases at V and 5 bases at J; junction bases unmatched: 10. The germline gives CDR1 SGHDN, CDR2 FVKESK. This CDR3 comprises 16 residues. Findings of the study overall: GvH clones were identified in recipient marrow, with some first appearing in ileum or blood. Among circulating GvH clones, peak levels were associated with early post-transplant declines in HvG clones.

V usage is TRBV14 and J usage is TRBJ1-1, with 8 bases fitting TRBD1. The sample in question was ileum tissue, obtained 12 days after intestinal transplant. This receptor was obtained from a human patient who received an intestinal transplant, so some T cells may come from the graft donor. The CDR3 DNA follows: TGTGCCAGCAGCCAACGACAGGGGAGAGGAATGACTGAAGCTTTCTTT. It specifies CASSQRQGRGMTEAFF.